This T cell receptor (beta chain) was sequenced during a study of T-cell memory formation after mild COVID-19. As for the study in general: TCR clusters were mostly donor specific.

After 5'RACE with constant-segment primers, TCR alpha and TCR beta cDNA libraries carrying sample barcodes and UMIs were obtained. TCRdb called the 5' RACE reads again in MiXCR, with one record for every CDR3 protein. Of around 180,000 distinct CDR3 sequences in the sample, 15% to 20% were seen once. Regarding the study as a whole: CD4/CD8 balance held among clones contracting day 15 to 85, and later expanders leaned CD4+. Several responding clones turned up in pre-infection memory, indicating that cross-reactive memory may have taken part.

With regard to this clonotype: Its target is unknown.

Germline trimming cut 6 bases from V and 0 bases from J; bases unmatched to any gene: 4. Germline CDR1 and CDR2: SQVTM and ANQGSEA. The CDR3 loop spans 13 amino acids. This sequence originates from a man younger than 35 who had mild COVID-19 (a few samples of this study predate the infection). Cell type and time point are not known. The sequenced sample was PBMCs or a T cell subset sorted from them (not recorded which). This chain connects TRBV29-1 to TRBJ1-1, with 7 bases fitting TRBD1. The CDR3 DNA follows: TGCAGCGTCACCGGGACAGTGAACACTGAAGCTTTCTTT. Translated: CSVTGTVNTEAFF. The full variable domain, rest sourced from reference TRBV29-1 and TRBJ1-1, is SAVISQKPSRDICQRGTSLTIQCQVDSQVTMMFWYRQQPGQSLTLIATANQGSEATYESGFVIDKFPISRPNLTFSTLTVSNMSPEDSSIYLCSVTGTVNTEAFFGQGTRLTVV.